A selection of T cell receptor beta chains follows, all from one sample in a study of cytomegalovirus exposure and HLA in healthy donors. Assay: immunoSEQ multiplex PCR; the TCRdb copy retains only in-frame clones and omits some. This repertoire shows 90,000 to 150,000 clones, less than 65% found once; its top ten account for 9% to 10%. Source material: PBMCs. The receptors were gathered from a man aged 35 to 55 in good health and CMV-seropositive. Both conserved end residues are part of each CDR3. The D gene is left open where the match is weak. Clone size appears in some rows only: once, few, many, or a class for an expanded clone.

D,V,J,size,CDR3,DNA
-,TRBV7-2,TRBJ2-3,-,CASRPRTNTQYF,TGTGCCAGCAGACCCAGGACTAATACGCAGTATTTT
-,TRBV7-2,TRBJ1-2,-,CASSLEQGNYGYTF,TGTGCCAGCAGCTTAGAACAGGGCAACTATGGCTACACCTTC
-,TRBV18,TRBJ2-7,-,CASSGVGSYEQYF,TGTGCCAGCTCAGGGGTTGGGAGTTACGAGCAGTACTTC
-,TRBV28,TRBJ2-1,once,CASSLSRQMQFF,TGTGCCAGCAGTTTGTCTAGACAGATGCAGTTCTTC
TRBD2,TRBV5-6,TRBJ2-1,-,CASSLPYTSGNEQFF,TGTGCCAGCAGCTTGCCTTACACTAGCGGCAATGAGCAGTTCTTC
TRBD2,TRBV7-3,TRBJ2-7,-,CASSRGLAGVHEQYF,TGTGCCAGCAGCAGGGGACTAGCGGGAGTCCACGAGCAGTACTTC
-,TRBV6-4,TRBJ2-3,-,CASSTSDTDTQYF,TGTGCCAGCAGTACATCCGACACAGATACGCAGTATTTT
-,TRBV2,TRBJ2-2,few,CASSARGGAGELFF,TGTGCCAGCAGTGCCAGGGGAGGGGCCGGGGAGCTGTTTTTT
-,TRBV13,TRBJ2-5,-,CASSLRTVETQYF,TGTGCCAGCAGCTTAAGAACGGTAGAGACCCAGTACTTC
TRBD2,TRBV27,TRBJ2-2,-,CASTATSGRSPNTGELFF,TGTGCCAGCACCGCGACTAGCGGGAGGTCCCCGAACACCGGGGAGCTGTTTTTT
TRBD2,TRBV19,TRBJ2-2,-,CASTGLAGGGRNTGELFF,TGTGCCAGCACTGGACTAGCGGGGGGCGGAAGAAACACCGGGGAGCTGTTTTTT
-,TRBV7-9,TRBJ1-1,few,CASSLDVFQGTEAFF,TGTGCCAGCAGCTTAGATGTATTTCAGGGAACTGAAGCTTTCTTT
-,TRBV14,TRBJ1-5,-,CASSQVSVRAGNQPQHF,TGTGCCAGCAGCCAAGTTTCTGTCAGGGCCGGCAATCAGCCCCAGCATTTT
-,TRBV7-9,TRBJ2-1,few,CASSLGLDNEQFF,TGTGCCAGCAGCCTTGGACTGGACAATGAGCAGTTCTTC
-,TRBV18,TRBJ2-7,few,CASSPTQGYEQYF,TGTGCCAGCTCACCAACACAGGGCTACGAGCAGTACTTC
-,TRBV5-4,TRBJ2-7,-,CASSFTGSRSGQYF,TGTGCCAGCAGCTTTACGGGATCAAGATCCGGGCAGTACTTC
TRBD1,TRBV5-1,TRBJ2-7,-,CASSSQLSGTGPYEQYF,TGCGCCAGCAGCTCCCAACTCTCCGGGACAGGGCCCTACGAGCAGTACTTC
-,TRBV4-2,TRBJ1-3,-,CASSPSLGAYSGNTIYF,TGTGCCAGCAGCCCCTCCCTGGGGGCGTACTCTGGAAACACCATATATTTT
TRBD1,TRBV7-8,TRBJ1-4,-,CASSSRDSQLFF,TGTGCCAGCAGCAGCCGGGACAGCCAACTGTTTTTT
-,TRBV10-3,TRBJ2-7,few,CAISARTERDEQYF,TGTGCCATCAGTGCTAGGACAGAGCGAGACGAGCAGTACTTC
TRBD1,TRBV7-2,TRBJ1-2,-,CASSLFRTGVFGYGYTF,TGTGCCAGCAGCTTATTTAGGACAGGGGTATTCGGCTATGGCTACACCTTC
TRBD2,TRBV29-1,TRBJ2-3,once,CSVAGEGQADTQYF,TGCAGCGTTGCCGGGGAGGGTCAGGCAGATACGCAGTATTTT
-,TRBV4-2,TRBJ2-7,-,CASSRDFTSYEQYF,TGTGCCAGCAGCCGGGACTTCACCTCCTACGAGCAGTACTTC
TRBD2,TRBV4-2,TRBJ2-7,-,CASSPETSGAYEQYF,TGTGCCAGCAGCCCCGAGACTAGCGGGGCCTACGAGCAGTACTTC
TRBD2,TRBV27,TRBJ2-4,-,CASSPIAGGRGNIQYF,TGTGCCAGCAGTCCAATAGCGGGAGGTCGAGGAAACATTCAGTACTTC
TRBD1,TRBV28,TRBJ1-1,few,CASSQAPGQANTEAFF,TGTGCCAGCAGCCAAGCTCCGGGACAGGCGAACACTGAAGCTTTCTTT
-,TRBV19,TRBJ2-3,-,CASSEDTVPDTQYF,TGTGCCAGTAGTGAGGATACGGTCCCAGATACGCAGTATTTT
TRBD2,TRBV4-3,TRBJ2-4,-,CASSQGLAENIQYF,TGCGCCAGCAGCCAGGGACTAGCGGAAAACATTCAGTACTTC
TRBD1,TRBV28,TRBJ2-7,-,CASSLFSGQGAGEQYF,TGTGCCAGCAGTTTATTTTCGGGACAGGGGGCTGGGGAGCAGTACTTC
TRBD1,TRBV13,TRBJ2-7,-,CATGTGGKIYEQYF,TGTGCCACTGGGACAGGGGGAAAAATCTACGAGCAGTACTTC
-,TRBV6-1,TRBJ2-7,-,CASSEMHSSYEQYF,TGTGCCAGCAGTGAAATGCACAGTTCCTACGAGCAGTACTTC
-,TRBV25-1,TRBJ2-3,-,CASRDYRDGPLADTQYF,TGTGCCAGCAGAGACTACAGAGACGGTCCCCTTGCAGATACGCAGTATTTT
-,TRBV6-5,TRBJ1-4,few,CASSPVDSAYEKLFF,TGTGCCAGCAGTCCGGTCGACAGTGCCTATGAAAAACTGTTTTTT
TRBD1,TRBV6-1,TRBJ1-5,few,CASSLDRASNQPQHF,TGTGCCAGCAGCCTGGACAGGGCGAGCAATCAGCCCCAGCATTTT
-,TRBV29-1,TRBJ2-7,-,CSVEGGARSYEQYF,TGCAGCGTTGAAGGCGGGGCCCGCTCCTACGAGCAGTACTTC
-,TRBV27,TRBJ1-2,-,CASRLAGEGYGYTF,TGTGCCAGCCGCCTTGCAGGGGAAGGCTATGGCTACACCTTC
TRBD1,TRBV5-6,TRBJ2-7,-,CASRASGQGSYEQYF,TGTGCCAGCAGGGCCTCGGGACAGGGGTCCTACGAGCAGTACTTC
-,TRBV9,TRBJ2-2,few,CASSPGGGGTGELFF,TGTGCCAGCAGCCCTGGGGGGGGCGGGACCGGGGAGCTGTTTTTT
TRBD2,TRBV4-1,TRBJ2-1,-,CASSQVTGGPRVF,TGCGCCAGCAGCCAAGTCACGGGGGGGCCCCGGGTCTTC
-,TRBV27,TRBJ2-3,few,CASSSPGTTTDTQYF,TGTGCCAGCAGTTCCCCCGGGACAACCACAGATACGCAGTATTTT
-,TRBV5-1,TRBJ2-1,-,CASSLAGGQLRDEQFF,TGCGCCAGCAGCCTGGCCGGGGGGCAATTAAGAGATGAGCAGTTCTTC
-,TRBV20-1,TRBJ1-1,-,CSASYTEAFF,TGCAGTGCTAGTTATACTGAAGCTTTCTTT
-,TRBV9,TRBJ2-1,-,CASSVIMRGEQFF,TGTGCCAGCAGCGTGATAATGAGAGGTGAGCAGTTCTTC
-,TRBV19,TRBJ2-1,once,CASSIAADASYNEQFF,TGTGCCAGTAGTATTGCAGCGGATGCTTCCTACAATGAGCAGTTCTTC
-,TRBV5-7,TRBJ2-5,-,CASSATAEAWLTQYF,TGTGCCAGCAGCGCTACTGCGGAGGCCTGGTTGACCCAGTACTTC
TRBD2,TRBV2,TRBJ2-5,-,CASRVTSGSTETQYF,TGTGCCAGCAGGGTGACTAGCGGGAGTACGGAGACCCAGTACTTC